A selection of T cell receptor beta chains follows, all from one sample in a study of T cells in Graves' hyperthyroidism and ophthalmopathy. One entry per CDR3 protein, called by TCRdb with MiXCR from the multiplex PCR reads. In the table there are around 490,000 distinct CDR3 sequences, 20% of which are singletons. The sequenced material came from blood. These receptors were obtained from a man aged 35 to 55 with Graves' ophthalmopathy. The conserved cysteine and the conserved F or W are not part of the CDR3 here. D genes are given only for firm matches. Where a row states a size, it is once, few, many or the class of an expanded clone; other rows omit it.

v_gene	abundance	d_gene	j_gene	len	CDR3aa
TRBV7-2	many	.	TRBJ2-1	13	ASSLGPLGLAEQF
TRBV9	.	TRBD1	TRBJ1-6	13	ASSPTGGGNSPLH
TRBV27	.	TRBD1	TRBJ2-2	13	ANRGRQGSNGELF
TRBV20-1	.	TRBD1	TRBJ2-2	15	SASLGSGQGNTGELF
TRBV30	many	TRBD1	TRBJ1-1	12	AWSAGQGARKAF
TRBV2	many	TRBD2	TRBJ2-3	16	ASSEVEGLAASTDTQY
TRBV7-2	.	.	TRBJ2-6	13	ASSLAHSGANVLT
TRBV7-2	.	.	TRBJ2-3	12	ASSQDLASDTQY
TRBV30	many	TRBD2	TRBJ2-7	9	AWGDYSEQY
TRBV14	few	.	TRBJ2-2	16	ASSQDPEGAGNTGELF
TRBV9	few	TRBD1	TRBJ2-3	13	ASSVQGAVTDTQY
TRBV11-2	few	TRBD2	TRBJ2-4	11	ASSLEGGGIQY
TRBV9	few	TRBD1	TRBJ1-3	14	ASSGRQGNSGNTIY
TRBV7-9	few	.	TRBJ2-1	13	ASSLRGYDPNEQF
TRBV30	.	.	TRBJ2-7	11	AWSSGQIYEQY
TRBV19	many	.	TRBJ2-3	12	ASSRDGGTDTQY
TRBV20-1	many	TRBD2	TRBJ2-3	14	SARDPGTSGFNTQY